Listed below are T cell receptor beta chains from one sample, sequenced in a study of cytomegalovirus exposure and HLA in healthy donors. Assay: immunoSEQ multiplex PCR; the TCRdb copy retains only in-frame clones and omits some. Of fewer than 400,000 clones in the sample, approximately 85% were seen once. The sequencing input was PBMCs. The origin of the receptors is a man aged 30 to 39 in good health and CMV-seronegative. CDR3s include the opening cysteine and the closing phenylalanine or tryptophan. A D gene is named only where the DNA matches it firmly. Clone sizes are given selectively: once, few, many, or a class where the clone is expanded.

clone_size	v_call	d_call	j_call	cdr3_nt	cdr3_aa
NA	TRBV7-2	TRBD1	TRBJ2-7	TGTGCCAGCAGCAAAGGGACAGGGGACTACGAGCAGTACTTC	CASSKGTGDYEQYF
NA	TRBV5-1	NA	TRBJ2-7	TGCGCCAGCAGCCTAAAACCGGGAGAGACCTACGAGCAGTACTTC	CASSLKPGETYEQYF
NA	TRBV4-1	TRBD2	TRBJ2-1	TGCGCCAGCAGCCAAGAATTGACGGGGGGTTTTAATGAGCAGTTCTTC	CASSQELTGGFNEQFF
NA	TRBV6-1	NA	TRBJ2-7	TGTGCCAGCAGTGAAGAGTCGGGGTCCTCCTACTACGAGCAGTACTTC	CASSEESGSSYYEQYF
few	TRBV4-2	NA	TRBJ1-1	TGTGCCAGCAGCCAAGAGTCGACAGGTCTCCTTGAAGCTTTCTTT	CASSQESTGLLEAFF
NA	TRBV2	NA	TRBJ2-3	TGTGCCAGCACAATAGATACGCAGTATTTT	CASTIDTQYF
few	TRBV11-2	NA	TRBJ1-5	TGTGCCAGCAGCTCACCCGGTGGGCGTCCCCAGCATTTT	CASSSPGGRPQHF
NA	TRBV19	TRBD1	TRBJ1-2	TGTGCCAGCTATCAGGGGGTCGGACACCACTATGGCTACACCTTC	CASYQGVGHHYGYTF
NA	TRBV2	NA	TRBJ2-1	TGTGCCAGCACCGGAGCATACAATGAGCAGTTCTTC	CASTGAYNEQFF
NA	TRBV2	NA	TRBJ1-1	TGTGCCAGCAGTGAATGGCAGGTCAAAGCTTTCTTT	CASSEWQVKAFF
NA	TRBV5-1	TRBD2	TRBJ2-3	TGCGCCAGCAGCTTTACAACTAGCGGGGGGGCTTACACAGATACGCAGTATTTT	CASSFTTSGGAYTDTQYF
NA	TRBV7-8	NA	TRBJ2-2	TGTGCCAGCAGCTTAGCTGGGGGCGGCGGGGAGCTGTTTTTT	CASSLAGGGGELFF
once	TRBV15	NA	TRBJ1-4	TGTGCCACCAGCGCCGAACAGGGAAGGGATGAAAAACTGTTTTTT	CATSAEQGRDEKLFF
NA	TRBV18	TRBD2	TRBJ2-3	TGTGCCAGCTCACCCCTCCTACTAGCGGGGGACACAGATACGCAGTATTTT	CASSPLLLAGDTDTQYF
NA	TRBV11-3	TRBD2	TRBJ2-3	TGTGCCAGCAGCTTGGGACTTAGCGGGGAAGATACGCAGTATTTT	CASSLGLSGEDTQYF
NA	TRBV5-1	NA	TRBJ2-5	TGCGCCAGCAGCTTCAACTCCTTCGGGGAGACCCAGTACTTC	CASSFNSFGETQYF
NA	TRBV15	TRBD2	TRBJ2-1	TGTGCCACCAGCAAGGGACTAGCGGGGGGCCGCAATGAGCAGTTCTTC	CATSKGLAGGRNEQFF
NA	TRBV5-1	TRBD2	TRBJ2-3	TGCGCCAGCAGCGCATATCTAGCGGGGGTCAGCACAGATACGCAGTATTTT	CASSAYLAGVSTDTQYF
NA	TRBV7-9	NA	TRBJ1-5	TGTGCCAGCAGCTTGGGGAGGGGGAATCAGCCCCAGCATTTT	CASSLGRGNQPQHF
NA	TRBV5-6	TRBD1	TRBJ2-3	TGTGCCAGCAGCCCGGGACAGGGAGGAGTTAGAGATACGCAGTATTTT	CASSPGQGGVRDTQYF
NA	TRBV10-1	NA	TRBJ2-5	TGCGCCAGCAGTGAGTCGAGATCTTGGGAGACCCAGTACTTC	CASSESRSWETQYF
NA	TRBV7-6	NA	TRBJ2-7	TGTGCCAGCAGCTTAGTAGGTGACGGACTCTACGAGCAGTACTTC	CASSLVGDGLYEQYF
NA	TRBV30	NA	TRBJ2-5	TGTGCCTGGAGTTGGGCCTTTGGGGAGACCCAGTACTTC	CAWSWAFGETQYF
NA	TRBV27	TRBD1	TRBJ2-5	TGTGCCAGCAGCCGACAGGGGAAAGAGACCCAGTACTTC	CASSRQGKETQYF
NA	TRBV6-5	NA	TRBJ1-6	TGTGCCAGCAGTCCCCAGTTCTCCTATAATTCACCCCTCCACTTT	CASSPQFSYNSPLHF
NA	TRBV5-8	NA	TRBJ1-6	TGTGCCAGCAGCCCATTGGGGGCAGGGCTCCCCCTCCACTTT	CASSPLGAGLPLHF
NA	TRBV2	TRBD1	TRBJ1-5	TGTGCCAGCAGTCTGGACAGGGGCGGTCAGCCCCAGCATTTT	CASSLDRGGQPQHF
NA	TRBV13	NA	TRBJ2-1	TGTGCCAGCGGACTAAACCCCTTAGGTCCCTACAATGAGCAGTTCTTC	CASGLNPLGPYNEQFF
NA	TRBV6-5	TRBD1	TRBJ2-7	TGTGCCAGCAGTCTTACAGACAGGGGCTTCTACGAGCAGTACTTC	CASSLTDRGFYEQYF
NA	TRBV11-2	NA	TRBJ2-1	TGTGCCAGCAGCTTAGATCGACAGAGGGGGGGTGGAAATGAGCAGTTCTTC	CASSLDRQRGGGNEQFF
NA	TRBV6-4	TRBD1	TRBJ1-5	TGTGCCGGCCACCGGGACAGGGGGCTTTTGGGCAATCAGCCCCAGCATTTT	CAGHRDRGLLGNQPQHF
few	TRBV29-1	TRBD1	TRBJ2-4	TGCAGCGCTGGGGACCGGACAGGGGCTAAAAACATTCAGTACTTC	CSAGDRTGAKNIQYF
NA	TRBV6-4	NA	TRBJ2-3	TGTGCCAGCAGTGACTCGGAGCGAGATACGCAGTATTTT	CASSDSERDTQYF
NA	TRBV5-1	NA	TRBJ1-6	TGCGCCAGCAAAATTTCCCCCGTCCCTGGGGGGAATTCACCCCTCCACTTT	CASKISPVPGGNSPLHF
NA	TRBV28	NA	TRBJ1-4	TGTGCCAGCAGTTTTATCGGTTTCTCGCGTGAAAAACTGTTTTTT	CASSFIGFSREKLFF
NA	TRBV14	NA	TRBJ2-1	TGTGCCAGCAGCCAACAGGGGCCCGGAAGCTCCTACAATGAGCAGTTCTTC	CASSQQGPGSSYNEQFF
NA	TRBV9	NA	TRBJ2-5	TGTGCCAGCAGCGTAGGACAGTCGGAGACCCAGTACTTC	CASSVGQSETQYF
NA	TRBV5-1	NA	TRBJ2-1	TGCGCCAGCAACATAGCGGCTAACGCGGATGAGCAGTTCTTC	CASNIAANADEQFF
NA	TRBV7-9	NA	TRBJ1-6	TGTGCCAGCAGCTTATCGTCTTCACCCCTCCACTTT	CASSLSSSPLHF